These 24 T cell receptor beta chains originate from one sample sequenced in a study of vaccination and CD4 T cells after COVID-19 (dated by TCRdb to the early 2020s). The library was made by PCR. The reads were generated on an Illumina iSeq 100. At the Johns Hopkins FTIC core, DNA from the cultured CD4+ T cells underwent TCR sequencing with the Oncomine TCR Beta short-read assay. TCRdb reprocessing: public reads trimmed at Q25 with fastp, clones called with MiXCR, in-frame beta chains kept. Entries are consolidated by CDR3 protein sequence, retaining the most common genes and DNA. Within this sample are around 4,400 distinct CDR3 sequences, with roughly a fifth of them counted one time only. The ten largest clones capture around 16% of the sample. The sample's treatment or condition label, in plain terms: roughly 10-day PBMC culture with coronavirus spike peptide pools or control peptides (ViraFEST assay).

No antigen has been assigned to these receptors. Sequencing input: CD4+ T cells from blood, cultured in vitro. The receptor set was obtained from a human donor who had recovered from COVID-19.

The chain employs TRBV15 and TRBJ2-1, with 10 bases that match TRBD2. V lost 4 bases and J lost 15; bases outside the gene matches: 3. The CDR3 extends over 11 amino acids. The germline CDR1 and CDR2 sequences are LNHNV and YYDKDF (reference sequence). CDR3 in amino acids: CATSKSGGVFF. The CDR3 DNA follows: TGTGCCACCAGCAAAAGCGGGGGGGTGTTCTTC.

The rearrangement uses TRBV6-5 and TRBJ1-2; the D is unclear. Germline lookup yields CDR1 MNHEY and CDR2 SVGAGI. The CDR3 covers 16 residues. The V end was cut by 2 bases, the J end by 3 bases, with 16 bases between. CDR3 sequence (DNA): TGTGCCAGCAGTTACCCCCTACCGGGAGCGGACTATGGCTACACCTTC. Residues: CASSYPLPGADYGYTF.

The CDR3 sequence: CASSRQGWDIEAFF. CDR3 coding DNA: TGTGCCAGCAGCCGACAGGGGTGGGACATTGAAGCTTTCTTT. V is TRBV7-8 and J is TRBJ1-1, with TRBD1 matching 8 bases. Unmatched junction bases numbered 9, after V lost 5 bases and J lost 7 bases. Looked up from germline, CDR1 is SGHVS and CDR2 is FQNEAQ. The CDR3 totals 14 residues.

With regard to this clonotype: Just one base apart from a much larger clone, this may be a read error. This chain joins TRBV2 and TRBJ1-3; no clear D. In germline, CDR1 is SNHLY, CDR2 FYNNEI. This CDR3 is built from 13 residues. This CDR3 is CVSISPSGNTIYF. The CDR3 nucleotides read TGTGTCAGCATTTCGCCCTCTGGAAACACCATATATTTT.

This clonotype was seen only a few times. The rearrangement links TRBV30 to TRBJ2-7; D is unclear. Per the germline V gene, CDR1 is GTSNPN and CDR2 is SVGIG (reference sequence). The V gene lost 5 bases and the J gene lost 0 bases, with 8 bases spanning the gap. CDR3 length: 12 amino acids. Here the CDR3 DNA reads TGTGCCTGGGGCCCCGACTCCTACGAGCAGTACTTC. This encodes CAWGPDSYEQYF.

Comments on this clonotype: The junction departs from the called germline gene at one end, perhaps through a read error. The rearrangement uses TRBV5-1 and TRBJ2-5, with 11 bases aligning to TRBD2. The germline gives CDR1 SGHRS, CDR2 YFSETQ. This CDR3 has 15 residues. For the CDR3, the DNA is TGCGCCAGCCGCTTGGATACTAGCGGGGGAGAGACCCAGTACTTC. The encoded protein is CASRLDTSGGETQYF.

CDR3 sequence: CASSDRGSGAFF. CDR3 bases: TGTGCCAGCAGTGATAGGGGGTCAGGGGCTTTCTTT. This sequence joins TRBV25-1 and TRBJ1-1, with D perhaps matching TRBD1 (6 bases). The germline CDR1 and CDR2 sequences are MGHDK and SYGVNS. This CDR3 is 12 amino acids long. The V and J ends lost 3 bases and 11 bases respectively, with 13 bases between them.

J is TRBJ1-1 and V is TRBV20-1; maybe TRBD1 (6 bases). This CDR3 spans 12 amino acids. Germline values: CDR1 DFQATT, CDR2 SNEGSKA (reference sequence). In DNA, the CDR3 is TGCAGCGAGGGGGGGCTGAACACTGAAGCTTTCTTT. This sequence encodes CSEGGLNTEAFF.

The sample holds a few counts of this clonotype. The rearrangement uses TRBV3-1 and TRBJ1-1; possibly TRBD1 for D (5 bases). The V gene lost 1 base and the J gene lost 1 base, with 7 bases spanning the gap. Looked up from germline, CDR1 is LGHDT and CDR2 is YNNKEL (reference sequence). This CDR3 region has 14 residues. CDR3: CASSQVGGNTEAFF. The DNA of the CDR3 is TGTGCCAGCAGCCAAGTCGGGGGGAACACTGAAGCTTTCTTT.

In its sample, this clonotype was seen a few times. This chain links TRBV7-2 with TRBJ2-1, with D unclear. The CDR3 loop spans 13 amino acids. Germline-derived CDR1 and CDR2 are SGHTA and FQGNSA. The germline V and J ends were trimmed by 3 bases and 5 bases, with 8 bases remaining between them. The CDR3 protein is CASSFGVHNEQFF. DNA for the CDR3: TGTGCCAGCAGCTTTGGGGTCCACAATGAGCAGTTCTTC.

This sequence joins TRBV10-3 and TRBJ2-5; no clear D gene. Trimming left V 8 bases short and J 0 bases short, with 7 bases between. The germline gives CDR1 ENHRY, CDR2 SYGVKD. The CDR3 is 12 amino acids. CDR3 nucleotides: TGTGCCATCGCAGAGTACCAAGAGACCCAGTACTTC. Its translation is CAIAEYQETQYF.

The chain links TRBV7-9 to TRBJ2-7; 10 positions match TRBD2. The CDR3 extends over 16 amino acids. V was clipped by 1 base and J by 6 bases; unmatched bases: 9. From germline, CDR1 is SEHNR and CDR2 FQNEAQ (reference sequence). CDR3: CASSLVGAGGPLEQYF. The DNA for the CDR3 is TGTGCCAGCAGCTTAGTGGGAGCGGGGGGGCCCCTCGAGCAGTACTTC.

This clonotype is medium-sized. The chain combines TRBV9 with TRBJ2-3, with 8 positions matching TRBD2. The CDR3 is 16 amino acids. The trim removed 0 bases at V and 8 bases at J, leaving 11 bases unmatched. The germline CDR1 and CDR2 sequences are SGDLS and YYNGEE. For the CDR3, the DNA is TGTGCCAGCAGCGTAGAAGGCAGCGGGAGATTGGGTACGCAGTATTTT. This translates into CASSVEGSGRLGTQYF.

This clonotype has more than one count but fewer than ten. The chain employs TRBV5-1 and TRBJ1-1; TRBD1 aligns across 10 bases. CDR3 length equals 14 residues. V trimming: 4 bases; J trimming: 6 bases; junction bases outside the gene matches: 6. The germline V gene encodes CDR1 SGHRS and CDR2 YFSETQ. This chain's CDR3 is CASSTTGTGAEAFF. CDR3 bases: TGCGCCAGCAGCACTACCGGGACAGGGGCTGAAGCTTTCTTT.

This chain connects TRBV12-3 or TRBV12-4 to TRBJ1-1; 8 positions match TRBD1. The CDR3 has 13 amino acids. V trimming: 6 bases; J trimming: 4 bases; junction bases outside the gene matches: 4. The CDR3, as DNA: TGTGCCAGCAGGCCCACAGGGGGCACTGAAGCTTTCTTT. Protein sequence: CASRPTGGTEAFF.

Sample share makes this clonotype medium-sized (0.01 to 0.1%). This chain links TRBV19 with TRBJ1-6; the D gene is possibly TRBD1 (5 bases). Trimming removed 8 bases from V and 7 bases from J, with 12 bases in between. The CDR3 runs 13 residues. Germline CDR1 is LNHDA and CDR2 is SQIVND (reference sequence). The CDR3 loop reads CASLPGPNSPLHF. CDR3 bases: TGTGCCAGTTTACCGGGGCCAAATTCACCCCTCCACTTT.

This clonotype was observed a few times. The CDR3 DNA reads TGCGCCAGCAGCTTAGGTGGGTATAGCAATCAGCCCCAGCATTTT. Translating it yields CASSLGGYSNQPQHF. V is TRBV5-1 and J is TRBJ1-5; no firm D call. Germline loops: CDR1 SGHRS, CDR2 YFSETQ. The CDR3 sequence is 15 residues long. Trimming shortened V by 2 bases and J by 0 bases, and 9 bases separated the two germline ends.

This clonotype has more than one count but fewer than ten. The chain has TRBV15 and TRBJ2-4, with D perhaps matching TRBD1 (7 bases). Germline loops: CDR1 LNHNV, CDR2 YYDKDF (reference sequence). V lost 0 bases, J lost 1 base, and 25 bases lay in between. The CDR3 contains 21 residues. This CDR3 is CATSRDRIGGTAAGAKNIQYF. The CDR3 DNA reads as TGTGCCACCAGCAGAGATAGGATCGGCGGGACAGCCGCCGGGGCCAAAAACATTCAGTACTTC.

In its sample, this clonotype was seen a few times. V gene TRBV29-1 combines with J gene TRBJ2-7, with TRBD2 matching over 13 bases. Losses at the gene ends were 8 bases for V and 7 bases for J; bases not matched to a gene: 8. This CDR3 has 13 amino acids. Germline CDR1 is SQVTM and CDR2 is ANQGSEA. The CDR3 DNA reads TGCAGCACCGGACTAGCGGGGGCCGGGGAGCAGTACTTC. This encodes CSTGLAGAGEQYF.

The sample holds a few counts of this clonotype. The chain carries TRBV7-9 and TRBJ1-3; 7 positions match TRBD1. V trimming: 10 bases; J trimming: 0 bases; junction bases outside the gene matches: 15. The CDR3 consists of 17 residues. CDR1 is SEHNR and CDR2 is FQNEAQ in the germline V gene (reference sequence). CDR3 bases: TGTGCCAACGACAGGGATGAGGGACGATACTCTGGAAACACCATATATTTT. Amino acid sequence: CANDRDEGRYSGNTIYF.

The V call is TRBV20-1, the J call TRBJ2-7; D possibly corresponds to TRBD1 (6 bases). V was clipped by 0 bases and J by 2 bases, with 14 bases between them. The CDR3 extends over 15 amino acids. Looked up from germline, CDR1 is DFQATT and CDR2 is SNEGSKA (reference sequence). CDR3: CSARDKNRAPYEQYF. CDR3 DNA sequence: TGCAGTGCTAGAGATAAGAACAGGGCACCCTACGAGCAGTACTTC.

This clonotype was picked up a small number of times. The chain couples TRBV2 to TRBJ1-6; 7 bases align to TRBD1. Germline V CDR1 and CDR2: SNHLY, FYNNEI. J was trimmed by 6 bases and V by 6 bases; bases with no gene match: 8. There are 15 residues in the CDR3. In nucleotides, the CDR3 is TGTGCCAGCAGCTCAACGGGACAGCTTAATTCACCCCTCCACTTT. Translated: CASSSTGQLNSPLHF.

This clonotype was seen more than once but under ten times. V and J are TRBV19 and TRBJ1-5; 9 nucleotides match TRBD1. The germline V gene has CDR1 LNHDA and CDR2 SQIVND (reference sequence). This CDR3 spans 15 amino acids. V shed 7 bases, J shed 2 bases, and the junction held 6 bases outside the gene matches. CDR3 sequence: CASNQDRGGNQPQHF. The CDR3 nucleotides read TGTGCCAGTAACCAGGACAGGGGAGGCAATCAGCCCCAGCATTTT.

This clonotype is medium-sized in the sample. The chain recombines TRBV30 with TRBJ1-6; D gene ambiguous. Germline V gene lookup returns CDR1 GTSNPN and CDR2 SVGIG (reference sequence). Trimming stripped 1 base from V and 15 bases from J, with 16 bases between. The CDR3 is 13 amino acids. The CDR3 coding sequence is TGTGCCTGGAGTGCGGCGGGGAAGAGTGACCTCCACTTT. Encoded protein: CAWSAAGKSDLHF.